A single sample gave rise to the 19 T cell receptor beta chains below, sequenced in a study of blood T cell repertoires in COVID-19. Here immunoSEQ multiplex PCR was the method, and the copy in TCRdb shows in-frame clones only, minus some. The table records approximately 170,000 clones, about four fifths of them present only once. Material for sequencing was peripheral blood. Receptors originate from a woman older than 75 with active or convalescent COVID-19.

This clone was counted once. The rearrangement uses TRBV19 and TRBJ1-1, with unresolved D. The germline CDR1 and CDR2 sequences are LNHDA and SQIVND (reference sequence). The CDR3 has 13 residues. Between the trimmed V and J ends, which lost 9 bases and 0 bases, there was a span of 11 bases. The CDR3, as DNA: TGTGCCAGGATGGTGGAGATGAACACTGAAGCTTTCTTT. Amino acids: CARMVEMNTEAFF. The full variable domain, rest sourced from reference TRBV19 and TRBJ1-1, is DGGITQSPKYLFRKEGQNVTLSCEQNLNHDAMYWYRQDPGQGLRLIYYSQIVNDFQKGDIAEGYSVSREKKESFPLTVTSAQKNPTAFYLCARMVEMNTEAFFGQGTRLTVV.

In DNA form, the CDR3 reads TGTGCCGGGGACAGGGGTCGAACTGGAAACACCATATATTTT. Amino acid sequence: CAGDRGRTGNTIYF. The rearrangement links TRBV30 to TRBJ1-3; 10 bases map to TRBD1. The trim removed 8 bases at V and 2 bases at J, leaving 6 bases unmatched. The germline gives CDR1 GTSNPN, CDR2 SVGIG (reference sequence). CDR3 length: 14 residues. Based on the CDR3 plus reference TRBV30 and TRBJ1-3, the full variable domain is SQTIHQWPATLVQPVGSPLSLECTVEGTSNPNLYWYRQAAGRGLQLLFYSVGIGQISSEVPQNLSASRPQDRQFILSSKKLLLSDSGFYLCAGDRGRTGNTIYFGEGSWLTVV.

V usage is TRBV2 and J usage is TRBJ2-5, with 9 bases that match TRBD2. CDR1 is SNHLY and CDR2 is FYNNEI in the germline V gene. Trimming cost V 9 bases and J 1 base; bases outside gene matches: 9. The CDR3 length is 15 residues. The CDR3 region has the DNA TGTGCCAGGCAGGCTACTAGCGGGCCCCAAGAGACCCAGTACTTC. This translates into CARQATSGPQETQYF.

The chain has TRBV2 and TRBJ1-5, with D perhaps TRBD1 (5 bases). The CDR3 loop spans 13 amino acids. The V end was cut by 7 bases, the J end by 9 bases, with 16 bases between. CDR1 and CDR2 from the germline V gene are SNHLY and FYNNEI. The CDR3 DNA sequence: TGTGCCAGCACCCGGGACTCAGCACGGCCCCAGCATTTT. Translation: CASTRDSARPQHF.

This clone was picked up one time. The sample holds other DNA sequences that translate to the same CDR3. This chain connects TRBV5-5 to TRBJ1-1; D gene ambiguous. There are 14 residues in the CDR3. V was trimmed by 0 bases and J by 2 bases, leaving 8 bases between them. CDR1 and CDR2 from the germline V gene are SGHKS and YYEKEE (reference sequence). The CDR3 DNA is TGTGCCAGCAGCTTGGGGCAGGCAAACACTGAAGCTTTCTTT. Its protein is CASSLGQANTEAFF.

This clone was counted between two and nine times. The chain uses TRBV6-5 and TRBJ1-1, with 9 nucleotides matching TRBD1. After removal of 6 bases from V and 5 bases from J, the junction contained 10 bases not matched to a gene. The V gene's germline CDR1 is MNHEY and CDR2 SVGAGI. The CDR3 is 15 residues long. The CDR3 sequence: CASSAQTGGGTEAFF. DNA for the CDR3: TGTGCCAGCAGCGCCCAGACAGGGGGGGGAACTGAAGCTTTCTTT.

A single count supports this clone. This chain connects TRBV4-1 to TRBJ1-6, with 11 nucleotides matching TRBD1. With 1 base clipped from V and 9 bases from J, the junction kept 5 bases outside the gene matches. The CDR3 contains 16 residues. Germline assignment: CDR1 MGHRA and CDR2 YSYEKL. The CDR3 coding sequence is TGCGCCAGCAGCCAAGTTTACGGACAGGGGGCTTCACCCCTCCACTTT. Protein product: CASSQVYGQGASPLHF.

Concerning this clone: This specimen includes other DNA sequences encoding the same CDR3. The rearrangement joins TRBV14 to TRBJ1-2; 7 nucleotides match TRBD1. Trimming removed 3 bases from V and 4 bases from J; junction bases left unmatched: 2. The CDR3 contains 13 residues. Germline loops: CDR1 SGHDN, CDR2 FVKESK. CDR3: CASSQGQSYGYTF. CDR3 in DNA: TGTGCCAGCAGCCAGGGACAGTCCTATGGCTACACCTTC.

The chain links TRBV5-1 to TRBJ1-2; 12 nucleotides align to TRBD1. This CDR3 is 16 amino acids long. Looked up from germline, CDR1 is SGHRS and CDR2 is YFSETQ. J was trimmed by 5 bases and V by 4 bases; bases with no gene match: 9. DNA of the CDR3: TGCGCCAGCAGCCGCACCGGGACAGGGGGCGGTTATGGCTACACCTTC. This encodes CASSRTGTGGGYGYTF.

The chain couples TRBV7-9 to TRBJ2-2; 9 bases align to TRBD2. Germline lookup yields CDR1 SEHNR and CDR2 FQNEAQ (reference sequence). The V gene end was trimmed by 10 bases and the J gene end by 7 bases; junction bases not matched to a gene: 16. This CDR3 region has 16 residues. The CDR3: CAIQGLAGPRGGELFF. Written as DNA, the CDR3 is TGTGCCATCCAGGGACTAGCAGGCCCCCGGGGCGGGGAGCTGTTTTTT. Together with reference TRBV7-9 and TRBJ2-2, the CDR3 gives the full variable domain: DTGVSQNPRHKITKRGQNVTFRCDPISEHNRLYWYRQTLGQGPEFLTYFQNEAQLEKSRLLSDRFSAERPKGSFSTLEIQRTEQGDSAMYLCAIQGLAGPRGGELFFGEGSRLTVL.

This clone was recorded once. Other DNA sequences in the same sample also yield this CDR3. Here the CDR3 DNA reads TGTGCCAGCAGCGTAGATGGGACAAACTATGGCTACACCTTC. Its protein is CASSVDGTNYGYTF. The V call is TRBV9, the J call TRBJ1-2; a possible D gene is TRBD1 (6 bases). The V end was cut by 0 bases, the J end by 2 bases, with 8 bases between. Germline assignment: CDR1 SGDLS and CDR2 YYNGEE. The CDR3 consists of 14 residues. The whole variable domain, remainder taken from reference TRBV9 and TRBJ1-2, is DSGVTQTPKHLITATGQRVTLRCSPRSGDLSVYWYQQSLDQGLQFLIQYYNGEERAKGNILERFSAQQFPDLHSELNLSSLELGDSALYFCASSVDGTNYGYTFGSGTRLTVV.

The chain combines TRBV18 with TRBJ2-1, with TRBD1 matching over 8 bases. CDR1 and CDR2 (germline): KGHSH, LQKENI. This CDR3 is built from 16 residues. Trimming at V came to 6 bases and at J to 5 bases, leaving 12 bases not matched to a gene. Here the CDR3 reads CASSLYRTGTDNEQFF. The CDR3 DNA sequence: TGTGCCAGCTCGCTATATAGGACAGGGACGGACAATGAGCAGTTCTTC.

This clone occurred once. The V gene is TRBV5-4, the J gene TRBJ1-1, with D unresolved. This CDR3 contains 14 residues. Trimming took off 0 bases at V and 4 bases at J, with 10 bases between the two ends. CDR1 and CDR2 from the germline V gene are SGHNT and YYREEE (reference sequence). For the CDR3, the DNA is TGTGCCAGCAGCTTGGATATGGGCCGCACTGAAGCTTTCTTT. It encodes CASSLDMGRTEAFF. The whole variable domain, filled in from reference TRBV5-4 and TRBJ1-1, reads ETGVTQSPTHLIKTRGQQVTLRCSSQSGHNTVSWYQQALGQGPQFIFQYYREEENGRGNFPPRFSGLQFPNYSSELNVNALELDDSALYLCASSLDMGRTEAFFGQGTRLTVV.

The CDR3 DNA reads TGTGCCAGCAGCTTGGGGCGGGACAGGGCGGGGGAGACCCAGTACTTC. This sequence encodes CASSLGRDRAGETQYF. This chain uses TRBV5-5 with TRBJ2-5; TRBD1 matches 9 bases. CDR3 length: 16 residues. The germline V gene encodes CDR1 SGHKS and CDR2 YYEKEE (reference sequence). V lost 0 bases to trimming and J lost 5 bases; unmatched junction nucleotides: 8.

The CDR3 DNA reads TGTGCCAGCAGTCTGACAGTTTCGCTCGCATTGGGAAACACTGAAGCTTTCTTT. Amino acid sequence: CASSLTVSLALGNTEAFF. The J gene is TRBJ1-1, the V gene TRBV6-6; D possibly corresponds to TRBD1 (5 bases). The V end was cut by 5 bases, the J end by 2 bases, with 24 bases between. Germline V gives CDR1 MNHNY, CDR2 SVGAGI (reference sequence). The CDR3 is 18 residues long.

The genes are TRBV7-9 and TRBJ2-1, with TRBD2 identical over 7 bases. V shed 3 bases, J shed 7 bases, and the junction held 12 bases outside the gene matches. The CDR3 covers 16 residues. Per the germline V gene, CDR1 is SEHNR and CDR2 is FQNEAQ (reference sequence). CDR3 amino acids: CASSFPERERRNEQFF. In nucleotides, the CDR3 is TGTGCCAGCAGCTTCCCAGAGCGGGAAAGAAGGAATGAGCAGTTCTTC.

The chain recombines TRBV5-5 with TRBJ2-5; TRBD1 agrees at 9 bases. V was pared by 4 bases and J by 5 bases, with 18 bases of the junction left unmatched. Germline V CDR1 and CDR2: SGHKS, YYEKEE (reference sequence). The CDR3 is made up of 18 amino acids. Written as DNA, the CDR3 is TGTGCCAGCAGCAACCAATTTCCGGGACAGGGTGACGGGGAGACCCAGTACTTC. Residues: CASSNQFPGQGDGETQYF.

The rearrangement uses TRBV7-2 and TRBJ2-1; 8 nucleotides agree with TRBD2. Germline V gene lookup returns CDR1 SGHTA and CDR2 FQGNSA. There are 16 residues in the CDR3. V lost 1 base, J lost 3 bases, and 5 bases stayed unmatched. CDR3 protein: CASSLGSGRGYNEQFF. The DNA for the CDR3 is TGTGCCAGCAGCTTAGGGAGCGGGAGAGGCTACAATGAGCAGTTCTTC. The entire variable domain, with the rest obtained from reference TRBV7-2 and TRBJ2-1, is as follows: GAGVSQSPSNKVTEKGKDVELRCDPISGHTALYWYRQSLGQGLEFLIYFQGNSAPDKSGLPSDRFSAERTGGSVSTLTIQRTQQEDSAVYLCASSLGSGRGYNEQFFGPGTRLTVL.

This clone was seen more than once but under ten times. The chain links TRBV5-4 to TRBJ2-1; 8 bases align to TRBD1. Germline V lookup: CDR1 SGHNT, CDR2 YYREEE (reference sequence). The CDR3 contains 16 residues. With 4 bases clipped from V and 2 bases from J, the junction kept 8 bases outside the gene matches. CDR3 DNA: TGTGCCAGCAGCCAGGACAGGGAGGTCCCCTACAATGAGCAGTTCTTC. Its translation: CASSQDREVPYNEQFF.